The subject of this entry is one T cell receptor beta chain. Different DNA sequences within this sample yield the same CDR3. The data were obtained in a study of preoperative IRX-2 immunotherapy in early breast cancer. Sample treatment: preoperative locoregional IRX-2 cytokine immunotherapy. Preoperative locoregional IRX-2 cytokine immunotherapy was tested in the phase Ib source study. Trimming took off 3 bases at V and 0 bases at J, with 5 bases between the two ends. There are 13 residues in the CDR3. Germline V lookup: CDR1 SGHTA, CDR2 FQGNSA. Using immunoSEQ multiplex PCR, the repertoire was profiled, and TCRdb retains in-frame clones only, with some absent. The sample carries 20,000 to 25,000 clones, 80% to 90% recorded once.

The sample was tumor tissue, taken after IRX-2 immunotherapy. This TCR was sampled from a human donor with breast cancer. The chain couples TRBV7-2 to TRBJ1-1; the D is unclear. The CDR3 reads CASSLTMNTEAFF. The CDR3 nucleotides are TGTGCCAGCAGCTTGACTATGAACACTGAAGCTTTCTTT.